These 5 T cell receptor beta chains share one sample of origin, sequenced in a study of regulatory T cells in long-lasting Graves disease. The time point: newly diagnosed GD, antithyroid drugs for less than 3 months. PBMC-extracted RNA yielded the TCR library. Arm-PCR with iRepertoire HTBI primers amplified the CDR3 regions for these TCR beta libraries. TCRdb called the multiplex PCR reads again in MiXCR, with one record for every CDR3 protein. The data show around 480,000 distinct CDR3 sequences, roughly 16% seen once. Another study also made use of these data, one on T cells in Graves' hyperthyroidism and ophthalmopathy.

The input for sequencing was peripheral blood mononuclear cells (PBMCs), taken at new diagnosis, from a patient treated with antithyroid drugs. All receptors derive from a man between 35 and 55 years old with Graves disease.

This clonotype was seen ten or more times. The rearrangement joins TRBV30 to TRBJ2-4; D not resolved. V was cut by 5 bases and J by 4 bases, with 9 bases left in between. Per the germline V gene, CDR1 is GTSNPN and CDR2 is SVGIG (reference sequence). The CDR3 length is 12 residues. The CDR3 sequence is CAWDGAKNIQYF. CDR3 sequence (DNA): TGTGCCTGGGACGGCGCAAAAAACATTCAGTACTTC. Variable domain in full (rest from reference TRBV30 and TRBJ2-4): SQTIHQWPATLVQPVGSPLSLECTVEGTSNPNLYWYRQAAGRGLQLLFYSVGIGQISSEVPQNLSASRPQDRQFILSSKKLLLSDSGFYLCAWDGAKNIQYFGAGTRLSVL.

J is TRBJ2-7 and V is TRBV24-1, with TRBD2 as a possible D gene (5 bases). In germline, CDR1 is KGHDR, CDR2 SFDVKD. The CDR3 consists of 18 residues. The V end was cut by 4 bases, the J end by 7 bases, with 28 bases between. DNA for the CDR3: TGTGCCACCAGTGACCCCGTCAGGACTGGTAGATCCTACAATGAGCAGTACTTC. Amino acids: CATSDPVRTGRSYNEQYF.

This clonotype was picked up many times. CDR3 protein: CASRPRTGARTDTQYF. The DNA of the CDR3 is TGTGCCAGCAGGCCCCGGACAGGGGCCCGCACAGATACGCAGTATTTT. This sequence joins TRBV2 and TRBJ2-3; 9 bases align to TRBD1. The CDR3 contains 16 residues. V dropped 6 bases and J dropped 1; count of bases not matched to a gene: 8. Looked up from germline, CDR1 is SNHLY and CDR2 is FYNNEI.

On this clonotype: With a much larger clone just one base away, this may be a read error. V is TRBV28 and J is TRBJ2-1; 9 bases map to TRBD2. Germline trimming cut 5 bases from V and 7 bases from J; bases unmatched to any gene: 6. Germline V gene lookup returns CDR1 MDHEN and CDR2 SYDVKM. This CDR3 is built from 14 residues. CDR3 region: CASSPRTSANEQFF. CDR3 coding DNA: TGTGCCAGCAGTCCCCGGACTAGCGCTAATGAGCAGTTCTTC.

The chain couples TRBV25-1 to TRBJ2-5, with a possible D match to TRBD2 (5 bases). The germline gives CDR1 MGHDK, CDR2 SYGVNS. The V and J ends lost 1 base and 5 bases respectively, with 11 bases between them. The CDR3 consists of 14 residues. Here the CDR3 reads CASSELQRGETQYF. The CDR3 nucleotides read TGTGCCAGCAGTGAATTACAACGAGGGGAGACCCAGTACTTC.